Listed here are 23 T cell receptor beta chains from one sample, sequenced in a study of cytomegalovirus exposure and HLA in healthy donors. It was with 60 Vbeta and 13 Jbeta primers that the PCR ran. Sequencing was performed with immunoSEQ multiplex PCR; in TCRdb, only in-frame clones are kept and a portion is missing. Here the sample spans some 150,000 clones, 70% to 80% being singletons. The sequenced sample consisted of PBMCs. The receptors shown here come from a woman in her 40s in good health and CMV-seronegative.

The chain couples TRBV6-1 to TRBJ2-3, with TRBD2 matching 8 bases. CDR1 and CDR2 from the germline V gene are MNHNS and SASEGT. The CDR3 runs to 14 residues. V trimming: 6 bases; J trimming: 2 bases; junction bases outside the gene matches: 4. CDR3: CASSSGGYTDTQYF. The CDR3 region has the DNA TGTGCCAGCAGCAGCGGGGGTTACACAGATACGCAGTATTTT.

The rearrangement joins TRBV6-1 to TRBJ2-1; TRBD2 might be the D (7 bases). The CDR3 loop spans 15 amino acids. The V end lost 0 bases, the J end lost 4 bases, and 10 bases lay between the germline ends. CDR1 is MNHNS, CDR2 SASEGT, per germline. The CDR3 nucleotides are TGTGCCAGCAGTGAAGCTGCGGGGGCTTACAATGAGCAGTTCTTC. Encoded protein: CASSEAAGAYNEQFF.

In its sample, this clone was seen once. This sequence joins TRBV29-1 and TRBJ1-1, with a weak D call TRBD1 (5 bases). Germline values: CDR1 SQVTM, CDR2 ANQGSEA. Trimming took off 6 bases at V and 3 bases at J, with 20 bases between the two ends. This CDR3 spans 15 amino acids. The CDR3 reads CSVTGTSRSDTEAFF. The CDR3 DNA sequence: TGCAGCGTGACGGGGACTTCACGGTCGGACACTGAAGCTTTCTTT.

J is TRBJ2-7 and V is TRBV7-9; the D is unclear. This CDR3 contains 11 residues. V lost 5 bases and J lost 6, with 8 bases in between. The germline CDR1 and CDR2 sequences are SEHNR and FQNEAQ (reference sequence). The CDR3 sequence is CASSPGLEQYF. Written as DNA, the CDR3 is TGTGCCAGCAGCCCTGGCCTCGAGCAGTACTTC. Variable domain in full (rest from reference TRBV7-9 and TRBJ2-7): DTGVSQNPRHKITKRGQNVTFRCDPISEHNRLYWYRQTLGQGPEFLTYFQNEAQLEKSRLLSDRFSAERPKGSFSTLEIQRTEQGDSAMYLCASSPGLEQYFGPGTRLTVT.

The chain recombines TRBV28 with TRBJ2-6, with a possible D match to TRBD2 (5 bases). CDR1 MDHEN and CDR2 SYDVKM come from the germline V gene. This CDR3 is 15 amino acids long. Trimming stripped 6 bases from V and 0 bases from J, with 9 bases between. The CDR3 spells CASSFRDSGANVLTF. The CDR3 DNA is TGTGCCAGCAGCTTCCGGGACTCTGGGGCCAACGTCCTGACTTTC.

The chain recombines TRBV5-1 with TRBJ2-1, with 7 bases aligning to TRBD2. Trimming took 4 bases from V and 5 from J; bases not matched to a gene: 6. The CDR3 runs 14 residues. Per the germline V gene, CDR1 is SGHRS and CDR2 is YFSETQ. The CDR3 DNA follows: TGCGCCAGCAGCAAAGCGGGGCCGGACAATGAGCAGTTCTTC. Protein product: CASSKAGPDNEQFF.

In its sample, this clone was seen a few times. The chain has TRBV2 and TRBJ2-5, with D maybe TRBD2 (5 bases). Germline loops: CDR1 SNHLY, CDR2 FYNNEI. Trimming stripped 6 bases from V and 2 bases from J, with 19 bases between. This CDR3 has 16 amino acids. CDR3 amino acids: CASRGSRSGLQETQYF. The CDR3 nucleotides read TGTGCCAGCAGGGGGTCGCGGAGCGGCCTTCAAGAGACCCAGTACTTC.

J is TRBJ2-1 and V is TRBV7-8, with 9 bases matching TRBD2. Trimming took 0 bases from V and 3 from J; bases not matched to a gene: 3. The CDR3 spans 16 residues. Germline loops: CDR1 SGHVS, CDR2 FQNEAQ. CDR3 DNA sequence: TGTGCCAGCAGCTTAGCTAGCGGGAGTTTCTACAATGAGCAGTTCTTC. Encoded protein: CASSLASGSFYNEQFF.

The chain carries TRBV5-1 and TRBJ1-6; a possible D gene is TRBD1 (5 bases). Looked up from germline, CDR1 is SGHRS and CDR2 is YFSETQ. The CDR3 loop spans 14 amino acids. V was shortened by 5 bases and J by 5 bases, with 11 bases between the two germline ends. The DNA of the CDR3 is TGCGCCAGCAGTTCAGGGATACATAATTCACCCCTCCACTTT. Translating it yields CASSSGIHNSPLHF.

This sequence joins TRBV9 and TRBJ1-1; 7 bases fit TRBD1. This CDR3 has 13 residues. V lost 6 bases, J lost 3 bases, and 5 bases stayed unmatched. Germline CDR1 reads SGDLS; CDR2 reads YYNGEE. The CDR3 bases are TGTGCCAGCACCCTAACAGGGGACACTGAAGCTTTCTTT. This gives the protein CASTLTGDTEAFF.

This chain links TRBV11-3 with TRBJ2-7; D is unclear. V lost 2 bases, J lost 2 bases, and 7 bases lay in between. CDR3 length: 13 amino acids. Germline CDR1 reads SGHNT; CDR2 reads YENEEA. CDR3 loop: CASSLPSAYEQYF. In DNA form, the CDR3 reads TGTGCCAGCAGCTTACCCAGCGCCTACGAGCAGTACTTC.

The chain couples TRBV29-1 to TRBJ1-2, with unresolved D. The CDR3 runs to 13 residues. The V and J ends lost 2 bases and 0 bases respectively, with 7 bases between them. CDR1 and CDR2 from the germline V gene are SQVTM and ANQGSEA. As DNA, the CDR3 is TGCAGCGTTGAACTGTTTCCTAACTATGGCTACACCTTC. As protein: CSVELFPNYGYTF.

The rearrangement joins TRBV6-1 to TRBJ1-5, with D perhaps matching TRBD1 (5 bases). The CDR3 is made up of 14 amino acids. Germline lookup yields CDR1 MNHNS and CDR2 SASEGT. V lost 2 bases and J lost 6, with 11 bases in between. CDR3 sequence reads: CASSESQGGQPQHF. Written as DNA, the CDR3 is TGTGCCAGCAGTGAAAGTCAGGGCGGTCAGCCCCAGCATTTT.

The chain combines TRBV6-5 with TRBJ1-4; D gene uncertain. CDR3 size: 14 residues. V was clipped by 0 bases and J by 5 bases, with 7 bases between them. Germline CDR1 reads MNHEY; CDR2 reads SVGAGI. The CDR3 region has the DNA TGTGCCAGCAGTTACTCGGGCACAAATGAAAAACTGTTTTTT. Translated, it gives CASSYSGTNEKLFF.

The chain employs TRBV6-5 and TRBJ1-1, with 8 nucleotides matching TRBD1. The CDR3 consists of 16 residues. Unmatched junction bases numbered 10, after V lost 2 bases and J lost 5 bases. CDR1 is MNHEY, CDR2 SVGAGI, per germline. The CDR3 nucleotides are TGTGCCAGCAGTTACGCCAGGGGGCCCTTTGAGACTGAAGCTTTCTTT. Translating gives CASSYARGPFETEAFF.

V gene TRBV7-8 combines with J gene TRBJ2-7, with 12 nucleotides matching TRBD2. J was trimmed by 1 base and V by 4 bases; bases with no gene match: 11. CDR3 length: 18 residues. In germline, CDR1 is SGHVS, CDR2 FQNEAQ. The CDR3 loop reads CASSSRGLAGGLSYEQYF. Here the CDR3 DNA reads TGTGCCAGCAGCTCTCGGGGGCTAGCGGGAGGGCTGTCCTACGAGCAGTACTTC. The complete variable domain, with remaining parts taken from reference TRBV7-8 and TRBJ2-7, reads GAGVSQSPRYKVAKRGQDVALRCDPISGHVSLFWYQQALGQGPEFLTYFQNEAQLDKSGLPSDRFFAERPEGSVSTLKIQRTQQEDSAVYLCASSSRGLAGGLSYEQYFGPGTRLTVT.

The chain carries TRBV5-6 and TRBJ1-1; 7 nucleotides match TRBD1. The germline CDR1 and CDR2 sequences are SGHDT and YYEEEE. CDR3 size: 13 residues. Trimming at V came to 0 bases and at J to 6 bases, leaving 2 bases not matched to a gene. In DNA, the CDR3 is TGTGCCAGCAGCTTGGGGACAGGCCCTGAAGCTTTCTTT. Protein product: CASSLGTGPEAFF.

CDR3 in amino acids: CASSKDGAYEKLFF. CDR3 DNA: TGTGCCAGCAGTAAAGATGGAGCGTACGAAAAACTGTTTTTT. V gene TRBV6-6 combines with J gene TRBJ1-4, with D hard to call. CDR3 size: 14 residues. Trimming cost V 5 bases and J 8 bases, with 15 bases left between them. Germline V lookup: CDR1 MNHNY, CDR2 SVGAGI (reference sequence).

The chain uses TRBV27 and TRBJ1-1, with D hard to call. Germline CDR1 MNHEY, CDR2 SMNVEV (reference sequence). CDR3 length equals 13 residues. V was clipped by 5 bases and J by 3 bases, with 10 bases between them. The CDR3 DNA reads TGTGCCAGCAGTCGTCAGTCCTACACTGAAGCTTTCTTT. The encoded protein is CASSRQSYTEAFF.

The V gene is TRBV11-3, the J gene TRBJ2-2; TRBD2 aligns across 13 bases. Germline V gene lookup returns CDR1 SGHNT and CDR2 YENEEA. CDR3 length: 18 residues. J was trimmed by 2 bases and V by 5 bases; bases with no gene match: 8. CDR3 sequence reads: CASSRTSGRGANTGELFF. Written as DNA, the CDR3 is TGTGCCAGCAGCCGGACTAGCGGGAGAGGAGCAAACACCGGGGAGCTGTTTTTT.

The chain has TRBV6-1 and TRBJ2-3; no reliable D call. There are 13 residues in the CDR3. CDR1 and CDR2 (germline): MNHNS, SASEGT. Trimming left V 0 bases short and J 2 bases short, with 3 bases between. In nucleotides, the CDR3 is TGTGCCAGCAGTGAAGCAGCCACAGATACGCAGTATTTT. Translation: CASSEAATDTQYF.

The V call is TRBV18, the J call TRBJ2-2; D gene unclear. Trimming shortened V by 4 bases and J by 0 bases, and 12 bases separated the two germline ends. The CDR3 contains 16 residues. The germline CDR1 and CDR2 sequences are KGHSH and LQKENI. CDR3 DNA: TGTGCCAGCTCACTCCAGGCAGACGCGAACACCGGGGAGCTGTTTTTT. This translates into CASSLQADANTGELFF.

The sample holds a few counts of this clone. This chain connects TRBV5-6 to TRBJ1-1; D not resolved. V shed 0 bases and J shed 7 bases, with 10 bases lying between them. CDR1 is SGHDT, CDR2 YYEEEE, per germline. CDR3 length: 13 amino acids. CDR3 DNA: TGTGCCAGCAGCTTGGGGGAGTTTGGTGAAGCTTTCTTT. The encoded protein is CASSLGEFGEAFF.